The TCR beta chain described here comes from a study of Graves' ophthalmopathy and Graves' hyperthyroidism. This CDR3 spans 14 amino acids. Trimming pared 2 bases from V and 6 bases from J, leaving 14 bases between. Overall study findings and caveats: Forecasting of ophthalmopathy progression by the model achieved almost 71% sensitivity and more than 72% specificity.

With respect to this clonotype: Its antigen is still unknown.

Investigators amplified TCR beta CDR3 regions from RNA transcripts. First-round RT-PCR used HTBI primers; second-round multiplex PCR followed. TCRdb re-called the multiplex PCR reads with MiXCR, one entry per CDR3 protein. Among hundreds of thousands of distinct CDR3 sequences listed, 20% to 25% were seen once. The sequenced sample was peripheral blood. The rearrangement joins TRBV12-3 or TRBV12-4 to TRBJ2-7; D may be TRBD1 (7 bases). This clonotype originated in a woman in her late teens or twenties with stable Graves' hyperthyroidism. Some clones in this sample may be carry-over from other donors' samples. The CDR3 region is CASSLSTGTLEQYF. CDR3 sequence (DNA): TGTGCCAGCAGTTTATCGACAGGGACTCTCGAGCAGTACTTC.